Sequencing of this T cell receptor (beta chain) was carried out in a study of shared clonotypes between healthy human individuals. The CDR3 has 16 amino acids. V shed 4 bases, J shed 2 bases, and the junction held 3 bases outside the gene matches. The germline CDR1 and CDR2 sequences are SEHNR and FQNEAQ (reference sequence). Some clones are missing from TCRdb's copy, which holds only in-frame ones; the method was immunoSEQ multiplex PCR. Counted here are 2 million to 2.5 million clones, 92% occurring once; the ten biggest clones make up around 0.4%. Each donor was a Caucasian adult residing in Nashville, Tennessee.

The specimen was naive CD4+ T cells from PBMCs. As for subset: CD45RA+ positively selected. The J gene is TRBJ2-5, the V gene TRBV7-9; 14 bases are shared with TRBD2. This sequence was found in a man in his late teens or twenties in good health. Some clones in this sample may be carry-over from other donors' samples. CDR3 amino acids: CASSSGTSGGQETQYF. The CDR3 DNA sequence: TGTGCCAGCAGCTCAGGGACTAGCGGGGGACAAGAGACCCAGTACTTC.